The 15 T cell receptor beta chains listed next were all sequenced from one sample in a study of T cell repertoires in cytomegalovirus infection. TCRdb recomputed calls from the reads with MiXCR, one row per CDR3 protein. The data contain about 240,000 distinct CDR3 sequences, 12% of them singletons. The sample taken for sequencing was PBMCs. These receptors originate from a human donor in good health (CMV status not recorded). Some clones in this sample may be carry-over from other donors' samples.

The rearrangement joins TRBV12-3 or TRBV12-4 to TRBJ1-5; tentative D call: TRBD1 (5 bases). Trimming removed 3 bases from V and 4 bases from J, with 10 bases in between. The CDR3 sequence is 14 residues long. The CDR3 DNA is TGTGCCAGCAGTTTCGCCAGGGATAATCAGCCCCAGCATTTT. Translation gives CASSFARDNQPQHF.

This clonotype was detected a few times. The CDR3, as DNA: TGCGCCAGCAGCTCCGACAGGGTCGGCACTGAAGCTTTCTTT. It yields the protein CASSSDRVGTEAFF. The genes are TRBV5-1 and TRBJ1-1, with 7 bases lining up with TRBD1. The CDR3 is 14 residues long. Germline V lookup: CDR1 SGHRS, CDR2 YFSETQ. V gave up 3 bases and J gave up 4 bases; unmatched junction bases: 6.

This clonotype appeared many times. The chain couples TRBV7-2 to TRBJ2-1; a possible D gene is TRBD1 (5 bases). This CDR3 comprises 16 residues. The germline V gene has CDR1 SGHTA and CDR2 FQGNSA. The ends were cut back, 1 base at V and 3 bases at J, with 13 bases in the middle. The CDR3 sequence: CASSLEGQGGYNEQFF. CDR3 in DNA: TGTGCCAGCAGCTTAGAGGGTCAGGGCGGCTACAATGAGCAGTTCTTC.

There are a few counts of this clonotype. This rearrangement joins TRBV10-3 to TRBJ2-7; no definite D call. Germline assignment: CDR1 ENHRY and CDR2 SYGVKD. The CDR3 spans 16 residues. V lost 0 bases, J lost 3 bases, and 15 bases lay in between. CDR3 sequence (DNA): TGTGCCATCAGTGAGTCGATGCGAGGCGGCTACTACGAGCAGTACTTC. Amino acid sequence: CAISESMRGGYYEQYF.

This clonotype was recorded at least ten times. V and J are TRBV7-2 and TRBJ2-7; tentative D call: TRBD1 (5 bases). The CDR3 has 13 residues. Germline-derived CDR1 and CDR2 are SGHTA and FQGNSA. V was clipped by 5 bases and J by 1 base, with 9 bases between them. This CDR3 reads CASSHDRSYEQYF. Written as DNA, the CDR3 is TGTGCCAGCAGCCACGACAGATCCTACGAGCAGTACTTC.

The chain uses TRBV27 and TRBJ1-5; possible D gene TRBD1, 6 bases. The V end was cut by 6 bases, the J end by 5 bases, with 14 bases between. CDR3 length: 14 amino acids. In germline, CDR1 is MNHEY, CDR2 SMNVEV (reference sequence). In DNA, the CDR3 is TGTGCCAGCAGCCCTCAGGGGACCTATCAGCCCCAGCATTTT. This encodes CASSPQGTYQPQHF.

V usage is TRBV28 and J usage is TRBJ2-3; a weak D match, TRBD2 (6 bases). CDR3 length: 13 residues. Germline V gives CDR1 MDHEN, CDR2 SYDVKM. Trimming removed 3 bases at V and 9 bases at J, with 13 bases between. CDR3 coding DNA: TGTGCCAGCAGTTTCCCTACTAGCTGGACGCAGTATTTT. Encoded protein: CASSFPTSWTQYF.

This clonotype was counted ten times or more. The chain couples TRBV7-2 to TRBJ2-5; 9 nucleotides align to TRBD1. Germline CDR1 SGHTA, CDR2 FQGNSA. The CDR3 loop spans 21 amino acids. V shed 5 bases and J 5 bases; nucleotides not matched to a gene: 27. The CDR3 DNA follows: TGTGCCAGCAGCCGGAGGTTTCCCGGGACAGGGCCCTCGGCGCCAAGGGAGACCCAGTACTTC. It encodes CASSRRFPGTGPSAPRETQYF.

This clonotype appeared many times. The chain has TRBV14 and TRBJ1-2; no clear D. Germline V CDR1 and CDR2: SGHDN, FVKESK. CDR3 length: 15 residues. Trimming took off 0 bases at V and 7 bases at J, with 15 bases between the two ends. DNA of the CDR3: TGTGCCAGCAGCCAAGATCGGGGTGGCGCCGGTGGCTACACCTTC. This sequence encodes CASSQDRGGAGGYTF.

The chain recombines TRBV20-1 with TRBJ2-7, with 7 bases aligning to TRBD1. CDR3 length: 13 amino acids. Per germline, CDR1 DFQATT and CDR2 SNEGSKA (reference sequence). The junction had 6 bases not matched to a gene; V was cut back by 4 bases and J by 3 bases. CDR3 in DNA: TGCAGTGCTACACAGGGGTTTGTCTACGAGCAGTACTTC. This sequence encodes CSATQGFVYEQYF.

This clonotype was picked up many times. This chain joins TRBV19 and TRBJ2-7; TRBD2 is a possible D gene (6 bases). Trimming removed 1 base from V and 6 bases from J, with 10 bases in between. Germline V CDR1 and CDR2: LNHDA, SQIVND (reference sequence). This CDR3 comprises 13 residues. Here the CDR3 reads CASSIAFGGEQYF. CDR3 coding DNA: TGTGCCAGTAGTATAGCCTTCGGGGGCGAGCAGTACTTC.

This clonotype showed up many times. The chain uses TRBV7-2 and TRBJ1-5; 10 bases line up with TRBD1. CDR1 and CDR2 (germline): SGHTA, FQGNSA. CDR3 length: 16 residues. V lost 4 bases to trimming and J lost 6 bases; unmatched junction nucleotides: 9. The CDR3 DNA reads as TGTGCCAGCAGCTCCCCCCCCGGACAGGGGGGTCAGCCCCAGCATTTT. Amino acids: CASSSPPGQGGQPQHF.

There are many counts of this clonotype. This chain joins TRBV7-2 and TRBJ2-7; D call uncertain. The V end was cut by 0 bases, the J end by 3 bases, with 3 bases between. CDR1 and CDR2 from the germline V gene are SGHTA and FQGNSA. The CDR3 has 12 residues. This chain's CDR3 is CASSLANYEQYF. The CDR3, as DNA: TGTGCCAGCAGCTTAGCAAACTACGAGCAGTACTTC.

This clonotype occurred many times. This chain joins TRBV6-2 or TRBV6-3 and TRBJ2-5; 9 nucleotides align to TRBD1. CDR1 is MNHEY, CDR2 SVGEGT, per germline. This CDR3 is built from 15 residues. J was trimmed by 3 bases and V by 1 base; bases with no gene match: 3. The CDR3 reads CASSYFGTGKETQYF. Here the CDR3 DNA reads TGTGCCAGCAGTTACTTCGGGACAGGGAAAGAGACCCAGTACTTC.

The gene calls are TRBV2 and TRBJ1-1; D is unresolved. The CDR3 is 15 residues long. Germline lookup yields CDR1 SNHLY and CDR2 FYNNEI. V dropped 0 bases and J dropped 1 base, with 9 bases sitting between them. CDR3 in amino acids: CASSEALQGNTEAFF. In DNA form, the CDR3 reads TGTGCCAGCAGTGAAGCGCTTCAAGGGAACACTGAAGCTTTCTTT.